The 6 T cell receptor beta chains below come from one sample, sequenced in a study of beta chain features in type 1 diabetes listed by TCRdb under 2018. The library was built by means of the immunoSEQ multiplex PCR assay. The entire amount of isolated RNA was reverse transcribed using the High Capacity cDNA Reverse Transcription Kit, so the sequenced TCRB transcripts were expressed ones. Entries here come from immuneACCESS through TCRdb and include only in-frame sequences with V and J called. Some clones fail to appear in such tables; in the studies checked, an unresolved V gene covers under half of the shortfall, and the cause of the remainder is unknown. For this sample there are some 45,000 clones; approximately 56% appear just once. The ten largest clones capture 2% to 2.5% of the sample. Material for sequencing was Tregs from blood. The cell subset or site label on this specimen signifies: regulatory CD4+ T cells. These receptors were obtained from a woman younger than 30 in good health.

A single count supports this clone. This chain joins TRBV9 and TRBJ1-4; TRBD1 is a possible D gene (6 bases). The CDR3 extends over 14 amino acids. CDR1 and CDR2 (germline): SGDLS, YYNGEE. The germline V and J ends were trimmed by 0 bases and 7 bases, with 10 bases remaining between them. The CDR3 is CASSVARGPEKLFF. The CDR3 DNA is TGTGCCAGCAGCGTAGCCAGGGGCCCTGAAAAACTGTTTTTT.

This clone has a handful of counts. The chain has TRBV28 and TRBJ2-2; TRBD1 agrees at 8 bases. J was trimmed by 0 bases and V by 6 bases; bases with no gene match: 6. The CDR3 totals 16 residues. Germline values: CDR1 MDHEN, CDR2 SYDVKM. CDR3 region: CASSRPGGTNTGELFF. The DNA of the CDR3 is TGTGCCAGCAGCCGGCCAGGGGGCACGAACACCGGGGAGCTGTTTTTT.

This clone turned up a few times. This chain connects TRBV29-1 to TRBJ1-4; maybe TRBD1 (5 bases). The V end lost 6 bases, the J end lost 7 bases, and 15 bases lay between the germline ends. The CDR3 loop spans 13 amino acids. Germline V lookup: CDR1 SQVTM, CDR2 ANQGSEA. CDR3 DNA sequence: TGCAGCGTCCCCAGGGAAACCCTTGAAAAACTGTTTTTT. It translates to CSVPRETLEKLFF.

This chain connects TRBV7-2 to TRBJ2-5; D is uncertain. The CDR3 is 13 residues long. CDR1 and CDR2 from the germline V gene are SGHTA and FQGNSA. Trimming shortened V by 4 bases and J by 4 bases, and 10 bases separated the two germline ends. The DNA for the CDR3 is TGTGCCAGCAGCTCCCAAGCAGGAGAGACCCAGTACTTC. Residues: CASSSQAGETQYF.

The genes are TRBV7-2 and TRBJ2-1; TRBD1 matches 10 bases. CDR1 and CDR2 from the germline V gene are SGHTA and FQGNSA. The length of the CDR3 is 15 residues. Trimming took 5 bases from V and 9 from J; bases not matched to a gene: 10. The CDR3 region is CASSLTRDRGFEQFF. For the CDR3, the DNA is TGTGCCAGCAGCCTCACCCGGGACAGGGGATTTGAGCAGTTCTTC.

Judged by abundance, this clone is medium-sized. V is TRBV19 and J is TRBJ2-4, with a possible D match to TRBD2 (5 bases). The CDR3 is 14 residues long. Germline V CDR1 and CDR2: LNHDA, SQIVND (reference sequence). V was clipped by 7 bases and J by 3 bases, with 13 bases between them. In nucleotides, the CDR3 is TGTGCCAGTACCCCAGGACTTGGCAAAAACATTCAGTACTTC. This gives the protein CASTPGLGKNIQYF.